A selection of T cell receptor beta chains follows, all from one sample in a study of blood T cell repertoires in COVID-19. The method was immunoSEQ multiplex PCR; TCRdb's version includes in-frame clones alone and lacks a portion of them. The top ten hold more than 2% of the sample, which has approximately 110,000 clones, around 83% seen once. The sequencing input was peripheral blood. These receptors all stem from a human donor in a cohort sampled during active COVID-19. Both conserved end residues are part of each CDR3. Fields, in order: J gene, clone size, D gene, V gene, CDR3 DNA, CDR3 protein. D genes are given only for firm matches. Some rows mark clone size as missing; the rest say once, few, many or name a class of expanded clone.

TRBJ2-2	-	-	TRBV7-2	TGTGCCAGCAGCTCACAGGGTCCCGCGAACACCGGGGAGCTGTTTTTT	CASSSQGPANTGELFF
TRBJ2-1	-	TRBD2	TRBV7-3	TGTGCCAGCAGCCCCTCTAGCGGGAGGGGGAAAGAGCAGTTCTTC	CASSPSSGRGKEQFF
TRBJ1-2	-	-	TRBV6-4	TGTGCCAGCAATCCTGACATCAACTATGGCTACACCTTC	CASNPDINYGYTF
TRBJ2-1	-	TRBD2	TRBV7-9	TGTGCCAGCAGCTTAGAACCTAGGACTAGCGGGAGCAATGAGCAGTTCTTC	CASSLEPRTSGSNEQFF
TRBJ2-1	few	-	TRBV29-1	TGCAGCGCCGGGCGGGGTGACAATGAGCAGTTCTTC	CSAGRGDNEQFF
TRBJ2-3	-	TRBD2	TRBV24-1	TGTGCCACCAGTGATCGGACTAGCGGGAGAAAGGATACGCAGTATTTT	CATSDRTSGRKDTQYF
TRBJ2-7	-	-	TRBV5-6	TGTGCCAGCAGCTCGGACAGAGTGGGCTACGAGCAGTACTTC	CASSSDRVGYEQYF
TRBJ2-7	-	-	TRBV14	TGTGCCAGCAGCCCCGGACTAACTTTAGTCGAGCAGTACTTC	CASSPGLTLVEQYF
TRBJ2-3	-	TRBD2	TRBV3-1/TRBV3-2	TGTGCCAGCAGCCAAGATCGGACTAGCGGGGGGGGAAGGGGCACAGATACGCAGTATTTT	CASSQDRTSGGGRGTDTQYF
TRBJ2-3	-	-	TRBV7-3	TGTGCCAGCAGCTTAGGTAGGGGTACAGATACGCAGTATTTT	CASSLGRGTDTQYF